What follows describes a single T cell receptor beta chain. This entry belongs to a study of blood T cell repertoires in COVID-19. Study summary: Sources were T cells, B-cell-depleted T cells, or PBMCs; the material itself was cDNA or gDNA.

The data were produced by immunoSEQ multiplex PCR, yet TCRdb's version contains in-frame clones alone and is incomplete. The sample holds roughly 60,000 clones, approximately 80% seen once. Per the germline V gene, CDR1 is LGHDT and CDR2 is YNNKEL (reference sequence). The CDR3 loop spans 16 amino acids. Trimming shortened V by 4 bases and J by 8 bases, and 23 bases separated the two germline ends. The sample comprised peripheral blood. The chain combines TRBV3-1 (or the pseudogene TRBV3-2) with TRBJ1-2, with a tentative D call TRBD1 (6 bases). The TCR comes from a human donor in a cohort sampled during active or convalescent COVID-19. DNA of the CDR3: TGTGCCAGCAGCCCGTCGAATGCAGGGGCTCTATACGGCTACACCTTC. Its protein product is CASSPSNAGALYGYTF.